What follows is one T cell receptor beta chain and its context. Antigen unknown. The read gets to within 3 residues of the CDR3 end, and the germline J gene fills in the rest. This entry comes from a study of T cell clonality in common variable immunodeficiency. Notes on the study in general: Fewer deletions and N-nucleotide insertions were reportedly seen in common variable immunodeficiency TCR beta sequences.

Using immunoSEQ multiplex PCR, the repertoire was profiled, and TCRdb retains in-frame clones only, with some absent. The table lists 30,000 to 35,000 clones, with no singletons. The CDR3 consists of 17 residues. From germline, CDR1 is MNHEY and CDR2 SVGEGT. The ends lost 5 bases at V and 3 bases at J; junction bases unmatched: 15. Input material: peripheral blood mononuclear cells. The sequence was collected from a human donor with common variable immunodeficiency. The chain employs TRBV6-2 or TRBV6-3 and TRBJ2-7, with TRBD2 matching 8 bases. Incomplete CDR3 DNA: TGTGCCAGCAGTCGAACGAAATCCGGGACTAGAAGCTACGAG. Its translation: CASSRTKSGTRSYE. The full CDR3 reads CASSRTKSGTRSYEQYF.